A selection of T cell receptor beta chains follows, all from one sample in a study of blood T cells in healthy people across ages. TCRdb analysed the 5' RACE reads with MiXCR anew, one entry per CDR3 protein. The sample yields 1.5 million to 2 million distinct CDR3 sequences, approximately 40% seen once. Sequenced sample: blood. All receptors come from a human donor in good health. Each CDR3 is given with its conserved first and last residue. D genes are given only for firm matches. Clone size is shown for a subset of rows, as once, few, many or a class of expanded clone.

CDR3 DNA: TGCGCCAGCAGCCAGGAGGCGCGGGGGGCCCGGGATGAGCAGTTCTTC
CDR3 protein: CASSQEARGARDEQFF
D gene: TRBD2
V gene: TRBV4-3
clone size: NA
J gene: TRBJ2-1

CDR3 DNA: TGCAGCGTTGCGGGGACTACGCAAGAGACCCAGTACTTC
CDR3 protein: CSVAGTTQETQYF
D gene: TRBD2
V gene: TRBV29-1
clone size: NA
J gene: TRBJ2-5

CDR3 DNA: TGCAGTGCTAGACCCCCAGGTCTCTCCTACGAGCAGTACTTC
CDR3 protein: CSARPPGLSYEQYF
D gene: NA
V gene: TRBV20-1
clone size: NA
J gene: TRBJ2-7

CDR3 DNA: TGTGCCACCGCGGGGGCTTCTGGGGCCAACGTCCTGACTTTC
CDR3 protein: CATAGASGANVLTF
D gene: NA
V gene: TRBV3-1
clone size: NA
J gene: TRBJ2-6

CDR3 DNA: TGTGCCAGCAGTTTAAGTTCCAGGGTGGGAGAGACCCAGTACTTC
CDR3 protein: CASSLSSRVGETQYF
D gene: NA
V gene: TRBV28
clone size: NA
J gene: TRBJ2-5

CDR3 DNA: TGCAGTGTCCAGAGAGGGACACCTGGGGGCTACACCTTC
CDR3 protein: CSVQRGTPGGYTF
D gene: NA
V gene: TRBV20-1
clone size: few
J gene: TRBJ1-2

CDR3 DNA: TGTGCCATCAGTGAGTCAGTGGCGGGAGAACGCAATGAGCAGTTCTTC
CDR3 protein: CAISESVAGERNEQFF
D gene: TRBD2
V gene: TRBV10-3
clone size: NA
J gene: TRBJ2-1

CDR3 DNA: TGTGCCACCAGTGACCCGACAGACTACAATGAGCAGTACTTC
CDR3 protein: CATSDPTDYNEQYF
D gene: NA
V gene: TRBV24-1
clone size: NA
J gene: TRBJ2-5

CDR3 DNA: TGCGCCAGCAGCCAACAACCCCAGGGGTTGGGGACTGAAGCTTTCTTT
CDR3 protein: CASSQQPQGLGTEAFF
D gene: NA
V gene: TRBV4-3
clone size: NA
J gene: TRBJ1-1

CDR3 DNA: TGTGCCAGCAGCTTAGGCGTCTTCGGGGGCCGAGAAGAGACCCAGTACTTC
CDR3 protein: CASSLGVFGGREETQYF
D gene: NA
V gene: TRBV7-9
clone size: NA
J gene: TRBJ2-5

CDR3 DNA: TGTGCCAGCAGCCAAGACAACAGGGGAATGATTGTTAGGAATGAGCAGTACTTC
CDR3 protein: CASSQDNRGMIVRNEQYF
D gene: TRBD1
V gene: TRBV4-2
clone size: NA
J gene: TRBJ2-5

CDR3 DNA: TGTGCCAGCAGCCCACGGACTAGCGGGGATTCCTACTACGAGCAGTACTTC
CDR3 protein: CASSPRTSGDSYYEQYF
D gene: TRBD2
V gene: TRBV7-6
clone size: NA
J gene: TRBJ2-7

CDR3 DNA: TGTGCCAGCGCCCTCGGACCTAACACTGAAGCTTTCTTT
CDR3 protein: CASALGPNTEAFF
D gene: NA
V gene: TRBV2
clone size: NA
J gene: TRBJ1-1

CDR3 DNA: TGCGCCAGCAGCCAAGATGCGGGCCTGGTTGAAGCTTTCTTT
CDR3 protein: CASSQDAGLVEAFF
D gene: NA
V gene: TRBV4-1
clone size: NA
J gene: TRBJ1-1

CDR3 DNA: TGTGCCAGCAGCTTAGTGGTGACTAGCGTCTACGAGCAGTACTTC
CDR3 protein: CASSLVVTSVYEQYF
D gene: TRBD2
V gene: TRBV7-9
clone size: NA
J gene: TRBJ2-7

CDR3 DNA: TGTGCCAGCAGGCGGGGGGGCCCAGATGCGCAGTATTTT
CDR3 protein: CASRRGGPDAQYF
D gene: TRBD2
V gene: TRBV12-3/TRBV12-4
clone size: once
J gene: TRBJ2-3

CDR3 DNA: TGCGCCAGCAGCTTGGAAGGGGTGACACTCCTTACGAGGGAGACCCAGTACTTC
CDR3 protein: CASSLEGVTLLTRETQYF
D gene: NA
V gene: TRBV5-1
clone size: NA
J gene: TRBJ2-5

CDR3 DNA: TGTGCCAGCAGCCTACGATGGGACAGGGGAAATTACCACAATCGACGCGCCGGGATTTCACCCCTCCACTTT
CDR3 protein: CASSLRWDRGNYHNRRAGISPLHF
D gene: TRBD1
V gene: TRBV7-6
clone size: few
J gene: TRBJ1-6

CDR3 DNA: TGTGCCATCAGTGATGGGACAGTCGCCGGGCAGTACTTC
CDR3 protein: CAISDGTVAGQYF
D gene: TRBD1
V gene: TRBV10-3
clone size: NA
J gene: TRBJ2-4

CDR3 DNA: TGTGCCAGCAGTTACGTAGCCTCCTACGAGCAGTTCTTC
CDR3 protein: CASSYVASYEQFF
D gene: NA
V gene: TRBV6-2/TRBV6-3
clone size: NA
J gene: TRBJ2-1

CDR3 DNA: TGTGCCAGCAGCCCTGCCCTGGGGCTAGGTGAGCAGTTCTTC
CDR3 protein: CASSPALGLGEQFF
D gene: NA
V gene: TRBV11-2
clone size: NA
J gene: TRBJ2-1

CDR3 DNA: TGTGCCAGCATCCTACGTAGCGGGGGATCCTACGAGCAGTACTTC
CDR3 protein: CASILRSGGSYEQYF
D gene: TRBD2
V gene: TRBV7-2
clone size: NA
J gene: TRBJ2-7

CDR3 DNA: TGCAGTGCAAACGGGGGGGCCTTACTGGCAGATACGCAGTATTTT
CDR3 protein: CSANGGALLADTQYF
D gene: TRBD2
V gene: TRBV20-1
clone size: NA
J gene: TRBJ2-3

CDR3 DNA: TGCAGTGCCATATACGGGGAGAATGGCTACACCTTC
CDR3 protein: CSAIYGENGYTF
D gene: NA
V gene: TRBV20-1
clone size: NA
J gene: TRBJ1-2

CDR3 DNA: TGCAGCGTTGAGGGGTGGAAGACTGAAGCTTTCTTT
CDR3 protein: CSVEGWKTEAFF
D gene: NA
V gene: TRBV29-1
clone size: few
J gene: TRBJ1-1

CDR3 DNA: TGTGCCAGCAGTTATAGGGACAGGGTGAGCTACACCTTC
CDR3 protein: CASSYRDRVSYTF
D gene: TRBD1
V gene: TRBV6-5
clone size: few
J gene: TRBJ1-2

CDR3 DNA: TGTGCCAGCAGTTACCCGGGACTAAATTACGAGCAGTACTTC
CDR3 protein: CASSYPGLNYEQYF
D gene: TRBD2
V gene: TRBV7-9
clone size: NA
J gene: TRBJ2-7

CDR3 DNA: TGTGCCAGCAGTTACTTTCGCGGCGATGAGCAGTTCTTC
CDR3 protein: CASSYFRGDEQFF
D gene: NA
V gene: TRBV6-2/TRBV6-3
clone size: few
J gene: TRBJ2-1

CDR3 DNA: TGTGCCAGCAACTCACCTCGGGACTGGAATCAGCCCCGGCATTTT
CDR3 protein: CASNSPRDWNQPRHF
D gene: NA
V gene: TRBV28
clone size: NA
J gene: TRBJ1-5

CDR3 DNA: TGCAGCGGTTATAGGGGTTACAATGAGCAGTTCTTC
CDR3 protein: CSGYRGYNEQFF
D gene: NA
V gene: TRBV29-1
clone size: few
J gene: TRBJ2-1

CDR3 DNA: TGTGCCAGCGGGGTTTTAGAATACAATGAGCAGTTCTTC
CDR3 protein: CASGVLEYNEQFF
D gene: NA
V gene: TRBV7-2
clone size: few
J gene: TRBJ2-1

CDR3 DNA: TGTGCCAGCATCCTTAGCACCGGGGGGGTTGAGCAGTTCTTC
CDR3 protein: CASILSTGGVEQFF
D gene: TRBD2
V gene: TRBV7-2
clone size: NA
J gene: TRBJ2-1

CDR3 DNA: TGCGCCAGCAGCCAAGATTGGGGGCCTCAGTACTTC
CDR3 protein: CASSQDWGPQYF
D gene: NA
V gene: TRBV4-3
clone size: few
J gene: TRBJ2-4

CDR3 DNA: TGTGCCAGCAGCTGGGGTGGGCACAATGAGCAGTTCTTC
CDR3 protein: CASSWGGHNEQFF
D gene: NA
V gene: TRBV7-9
clone size: few
J gene: TRBJ2-1

CDR3 DNA: TGTGCCATCAGTGTTAAGCTGCTGGGGACCCAGTACTTC
CDR3 protein: CAISVKLLGTQYF
D gene: NA
V gene: TRBV10-3
clone size: NA
J gene: TRBJ2-5

CDR3 DNA: TGCAGTGCCAGACAGTCCTACGAGCAGTACTTC
CDR3 protein: CSARQSYEQYF
D gene: NA
V gene: TRBV20-1
clone size: NA
J gene: TRBJ2-7

CDR3 DNA: TGTGCCAGAGACCGGGACTCAAGCACAGATACGCAGTATTTT
CDR3 protein: CARDRDSSTDTQYF
D gene: NA
V gene: TRBV10-3
clone size: NA
J gene: TRBJ2-3